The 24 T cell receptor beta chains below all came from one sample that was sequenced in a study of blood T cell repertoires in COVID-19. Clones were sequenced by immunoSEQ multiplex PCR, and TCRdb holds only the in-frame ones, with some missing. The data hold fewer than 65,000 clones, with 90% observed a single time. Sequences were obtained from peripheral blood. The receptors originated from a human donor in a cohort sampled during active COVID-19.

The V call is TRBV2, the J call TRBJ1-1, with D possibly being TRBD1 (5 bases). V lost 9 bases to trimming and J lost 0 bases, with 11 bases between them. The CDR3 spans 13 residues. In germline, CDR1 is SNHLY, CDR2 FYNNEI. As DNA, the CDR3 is TGTGCCAGTCGGGCAGGGATGAACACTGAAGCTTTCTTT. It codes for CASRAGMNTEAFF. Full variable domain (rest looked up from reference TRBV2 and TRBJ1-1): EPEVTQTPSHQVTQMGQEVILRCVPISNHLYFYWYRQILGQKVEFLVSFYNNEISEKSEIFDDQFSVERPDGSNFTLKIRSTKLEDSAMYFCASRAGMNTEAFFGQGTRLTVV.

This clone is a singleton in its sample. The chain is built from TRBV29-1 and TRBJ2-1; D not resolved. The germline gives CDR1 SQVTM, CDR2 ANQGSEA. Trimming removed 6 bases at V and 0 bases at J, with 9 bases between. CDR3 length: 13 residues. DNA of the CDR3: TGCAGCGTCCGGTATCGCTCCTACAATGAGCAGTTCTTC. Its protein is CSVRYRSYNEQFF.

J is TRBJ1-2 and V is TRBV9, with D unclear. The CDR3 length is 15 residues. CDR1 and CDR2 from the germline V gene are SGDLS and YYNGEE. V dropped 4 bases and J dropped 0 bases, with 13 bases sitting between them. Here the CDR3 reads CASSSTAASNYGYTF. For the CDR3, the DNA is TGTGCCAGCAGCAGCACAGCAGCTTCTAACTATGGCTACACCTTC.

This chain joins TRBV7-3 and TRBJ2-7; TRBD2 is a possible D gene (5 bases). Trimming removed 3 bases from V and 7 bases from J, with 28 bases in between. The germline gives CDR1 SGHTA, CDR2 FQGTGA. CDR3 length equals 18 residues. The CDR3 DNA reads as TGTGCCAGCAGCTTTGAGTGTCCCCCCCCGGCAGCCTGCGGGGAGCAGTACTTC. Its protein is CASSFECPPPAACGEQYF.

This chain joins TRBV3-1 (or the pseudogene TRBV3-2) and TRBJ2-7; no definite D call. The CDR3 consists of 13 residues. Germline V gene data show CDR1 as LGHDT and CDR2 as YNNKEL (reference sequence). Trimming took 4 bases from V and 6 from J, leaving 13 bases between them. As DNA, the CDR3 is TGTGCCAGCAGCCCGTTCCTCCGTGTCGAGCAGTACTTC. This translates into CASSPFLRVEQYF.

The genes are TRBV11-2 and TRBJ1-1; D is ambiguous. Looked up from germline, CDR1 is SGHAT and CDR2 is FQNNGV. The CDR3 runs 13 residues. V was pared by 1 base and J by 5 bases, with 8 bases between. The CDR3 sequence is CASSLGSGTEAFF. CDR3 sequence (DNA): TGTGCCAGCAGCTTAGGCTCGGGGACTGAAGCTTTCTTT.

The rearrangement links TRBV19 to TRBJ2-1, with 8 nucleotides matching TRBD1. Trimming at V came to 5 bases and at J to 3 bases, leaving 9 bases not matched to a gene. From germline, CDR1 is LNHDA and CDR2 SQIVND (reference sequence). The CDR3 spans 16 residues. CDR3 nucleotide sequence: TGTGCCAGTAGTCCCACCGGCAGGGGGCGCTACAATGAGCAGTTCTTC. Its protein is CASSPTGRGRYNEQFF.

The DNA for the CDR3 is TGCAGCGTTGAAGGCCGGGGGAGGAACTATGGCTACACCTTC. It encodes CSVEGRGRNYGYTF. J is TRBJ1-2 and V is TRBV29-1, with a tentative D call TRBD1 (5 bases). Germline V gives CDR1 SQVTM, CDR2 ANQGSEA. The CDR3 is made up of 14 amino acids. Trimming removed 1 base at V and 2 bases at J, with 11 bases between. Full variable domain (outside the CDR3, taken from reference TRBV29-1 and TRBJ1-2): SAVISQKPSRDICQRGTSLTIQCQVDSQVTMMFWYRQQPGQSLTLIATANQGSEATYESGFVIDKFPISRPNLTFSTLTVSNMSPEDSSIYLCSVEGRGRNYGYTFGSGTRLTVV.

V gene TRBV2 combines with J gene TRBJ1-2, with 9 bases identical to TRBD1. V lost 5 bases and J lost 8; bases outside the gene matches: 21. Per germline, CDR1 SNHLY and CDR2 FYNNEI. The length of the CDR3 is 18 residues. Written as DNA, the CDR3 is TGTGCCAGCAGTTTAACAGGGGGCTCCTTATTATCGGTCCAGGGCTACACCTTC. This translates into CASSLTGGSLLSVQGYTF.

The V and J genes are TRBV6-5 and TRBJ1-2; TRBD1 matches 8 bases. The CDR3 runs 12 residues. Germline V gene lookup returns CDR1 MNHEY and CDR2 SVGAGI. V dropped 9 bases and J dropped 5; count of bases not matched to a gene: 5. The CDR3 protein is CASGQGLYGYTF. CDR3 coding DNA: TGTGCCAGTGGACAGGGTTTATATGGCTACACCTTC.

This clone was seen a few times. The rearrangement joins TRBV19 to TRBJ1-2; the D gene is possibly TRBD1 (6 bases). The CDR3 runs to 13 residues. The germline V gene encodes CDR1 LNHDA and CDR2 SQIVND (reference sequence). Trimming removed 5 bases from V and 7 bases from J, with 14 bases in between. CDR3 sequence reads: CASSPTGLRGYTF. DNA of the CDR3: TGTGCCAGTAGTCCAACAGGGTTGCGTGGCTACACCTTC.

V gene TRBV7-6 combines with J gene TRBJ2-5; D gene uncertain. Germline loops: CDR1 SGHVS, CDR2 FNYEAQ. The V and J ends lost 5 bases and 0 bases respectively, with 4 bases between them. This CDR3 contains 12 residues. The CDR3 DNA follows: TGTGCCAGCAGCCTTTACCAAGAGACCCAGTACTTC. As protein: CASSLYQETQYF.

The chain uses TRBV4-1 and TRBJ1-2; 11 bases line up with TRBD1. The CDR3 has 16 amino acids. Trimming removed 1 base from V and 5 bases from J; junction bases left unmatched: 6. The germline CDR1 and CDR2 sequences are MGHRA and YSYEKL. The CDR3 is CASSQGGQGGFYGYTF. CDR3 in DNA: TGCGCCAGCAGCCAAGGGGGACAGGGGGGTTTTTATGGCTACACCTTC.

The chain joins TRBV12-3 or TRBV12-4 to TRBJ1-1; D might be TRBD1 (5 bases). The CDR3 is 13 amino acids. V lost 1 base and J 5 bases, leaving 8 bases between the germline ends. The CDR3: CASSLEDKTEAFF. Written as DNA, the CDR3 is TGTGCCAGCAGTTTAGAGGACAAAACTGAAGCTTTCTTT.

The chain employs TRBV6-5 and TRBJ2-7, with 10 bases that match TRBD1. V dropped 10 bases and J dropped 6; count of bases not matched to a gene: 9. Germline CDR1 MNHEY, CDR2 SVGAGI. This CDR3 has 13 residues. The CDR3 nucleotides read TGTGCCACCCGGGACAGGGGAGTTAGCGAGCAGTACTTC. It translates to CATRDRGVSEQYF.

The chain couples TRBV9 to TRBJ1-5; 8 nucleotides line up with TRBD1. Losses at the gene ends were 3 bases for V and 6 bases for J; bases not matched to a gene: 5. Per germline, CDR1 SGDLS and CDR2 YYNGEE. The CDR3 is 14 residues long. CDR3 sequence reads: CASSAGQGGQPQHF. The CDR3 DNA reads TGTGCCAGCAGCGCAGGACAGGGAGGTCAGCCCCAGCATTTT.

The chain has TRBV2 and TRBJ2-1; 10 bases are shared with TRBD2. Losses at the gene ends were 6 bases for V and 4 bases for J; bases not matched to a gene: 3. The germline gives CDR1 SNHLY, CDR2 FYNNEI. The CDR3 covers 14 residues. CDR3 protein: CASRQTSGYNEQFF. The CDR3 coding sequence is TGTGCCAGCAGACAGACTAGCGGGTACAATGAGCAGTTCTTC.

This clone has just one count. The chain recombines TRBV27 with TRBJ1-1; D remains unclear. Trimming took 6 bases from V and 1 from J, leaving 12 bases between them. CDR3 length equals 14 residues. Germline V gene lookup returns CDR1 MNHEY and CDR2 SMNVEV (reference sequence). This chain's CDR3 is CASRPTVGNTEAFF. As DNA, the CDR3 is TGTGCCAGCAGGCCCACAGTGGGGAACACTGAAGCTTTCTTT.

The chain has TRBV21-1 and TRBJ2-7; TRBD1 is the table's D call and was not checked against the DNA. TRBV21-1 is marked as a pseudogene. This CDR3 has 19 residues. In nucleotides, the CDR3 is TGTGCCAGCAGCAAACCCCGGATAACCGGGACAGGGTTTGTGGGCGAGCAGTACGTC. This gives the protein CASSKPRITGTGFVGEQYV.

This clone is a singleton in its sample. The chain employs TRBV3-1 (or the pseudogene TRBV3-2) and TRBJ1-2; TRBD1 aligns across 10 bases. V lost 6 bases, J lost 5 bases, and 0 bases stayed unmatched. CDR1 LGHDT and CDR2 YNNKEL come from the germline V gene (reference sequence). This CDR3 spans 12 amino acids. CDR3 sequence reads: CASRGQGYGYTF. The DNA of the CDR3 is TGTGCCAGCAGGGGACAGGGGTATGGCTACACCTTC.

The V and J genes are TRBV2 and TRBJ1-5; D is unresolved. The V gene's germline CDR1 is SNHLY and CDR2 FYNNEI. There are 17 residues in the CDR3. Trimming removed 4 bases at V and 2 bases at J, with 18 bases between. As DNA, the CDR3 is TGTGCCAGCAGTGGGGAGGCTAGGCCGGGAGGCAATCAGCCCCAGCATTTT. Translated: CASSGEARPGGNQPQHF. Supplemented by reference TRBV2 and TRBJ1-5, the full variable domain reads EPEVTQTPSHQVTQMGQEVILRCVPISNHLYFYWYRQILGQKVEFLVSFYNNEISEKSEIFDDQFSVERPDGSNFTLKIRSTKLEDSAMYFCASSGEARPGGNQPQHFGDGTRLSIL.

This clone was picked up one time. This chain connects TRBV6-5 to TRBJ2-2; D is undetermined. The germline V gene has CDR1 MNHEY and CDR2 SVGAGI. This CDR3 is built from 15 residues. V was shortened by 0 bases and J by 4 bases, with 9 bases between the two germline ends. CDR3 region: CASSYSPASTGELFF. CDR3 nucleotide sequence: TGTGCCAGCAGTTACTCACCTGCTAGCACCGGGGAGCTGTTTTTT.

CDR3 residues: CASRQLNTEAFF. For the CDR3, the DNA is TGTGCCAGTAGACAGCTGAACACTGAAGCTTTCTTT. The chain has TRBV19 and TRBJ1-1, with D uncertain. Germline loops: CDR1 LNHDA, CDR2 SQIVND (reference sequence). There are 12 residues in the CDR3. V was cut by 6 bases and J by 0 bases, with 5 bases left in between.

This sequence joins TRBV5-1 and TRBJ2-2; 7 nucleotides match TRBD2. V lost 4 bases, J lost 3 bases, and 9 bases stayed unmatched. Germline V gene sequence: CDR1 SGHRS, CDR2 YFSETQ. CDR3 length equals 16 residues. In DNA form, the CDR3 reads TGCGCCAGCAGCCCATTGTCGGCGGGGGACACCGGGGAGCTGTTTTTT. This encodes CASSPLSAGDTGELFF.